The clone carrying this T cell receptor beta chain was counted once. A read error may account for a junction end that differs from germline. The CDR3 is made up of 14 amino acids. MiXCR, run by TCRdb on the PCR reads, gives a single entry per CDR3 protein. The repertoire holds approximately 500,000 distinct CDR3 sequences, roughly 26% seen once, with 0.7% to 0.9% in the top ten. A CD8+CD4-CCR7+CD45RA+ phenotype served as the sorting definition for naive CD8 T cells. The data derive from a study of molecular identifiers for immune sequencing clone quantification. On the study more broadly: Five portions were made in replicates from RNA of roughly 20,000 or 100,000 naive CD8 cells, and four underwent sequencing.

The clonotype originates from a human donor in good health. Some libraries in this study had Jurkat cell RNA spiked in. The sequenced sample was naive CD8+ T cells from blood, with Jurkat cell RNA spiked in. The sample's subset: FACS-sorted CD8+CD4-CCR7+CD45RA+ naive T cells. The rearrangement uses TRBV5-3 and TRBJ2-7; 7 bases match TRBD2. TRBV5-3 is an ORF, and what it does is uncertain. Here the CDR3 DNA reads TGTGCCAGCAGCTTGGCCGCGGGAGCCGACGAGCAGTACTTC. Amino acids: CASSLAAGADEQYF.